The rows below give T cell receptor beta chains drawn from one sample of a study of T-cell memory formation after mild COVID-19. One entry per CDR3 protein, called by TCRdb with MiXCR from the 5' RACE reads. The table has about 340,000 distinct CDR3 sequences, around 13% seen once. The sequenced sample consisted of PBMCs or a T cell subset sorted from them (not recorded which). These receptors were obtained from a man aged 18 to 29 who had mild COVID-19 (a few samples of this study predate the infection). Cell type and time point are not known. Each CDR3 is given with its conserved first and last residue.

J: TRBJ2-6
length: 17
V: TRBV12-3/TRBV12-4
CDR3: CASSSVRGAVGANVLTF

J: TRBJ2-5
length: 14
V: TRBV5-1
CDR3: CASSSPRVGETQYF

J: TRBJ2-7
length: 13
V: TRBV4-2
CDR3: CASSQGLRGEQYF

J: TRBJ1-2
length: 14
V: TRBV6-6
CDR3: CASSNYRDSVGYTF

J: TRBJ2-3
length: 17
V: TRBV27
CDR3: CASSLSSLAPSTDTQYF

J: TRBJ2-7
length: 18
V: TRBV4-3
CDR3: CASSQDRGLAGDPYEQYF

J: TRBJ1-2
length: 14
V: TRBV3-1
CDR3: CASSQEPGADGYTF

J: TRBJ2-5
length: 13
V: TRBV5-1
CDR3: CASNGQIQETQYF

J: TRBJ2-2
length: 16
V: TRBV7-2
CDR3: CASSSGPLADTGELFF

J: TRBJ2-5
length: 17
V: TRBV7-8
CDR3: CASSTRTSGGAIQTQYF

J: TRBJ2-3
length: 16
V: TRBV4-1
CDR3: CASSQPGKRKTDTQYF

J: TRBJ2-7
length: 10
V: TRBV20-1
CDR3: CSAIGNEQYF

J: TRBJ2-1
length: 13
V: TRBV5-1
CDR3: CASSIGQGYEQFF

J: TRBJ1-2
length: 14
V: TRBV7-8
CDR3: CASSPRTGTYGYTF

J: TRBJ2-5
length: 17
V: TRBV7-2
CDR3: CASSRLGTSALQETQYF

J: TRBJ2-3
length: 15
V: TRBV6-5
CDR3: CASSDRGRGTDTQYF

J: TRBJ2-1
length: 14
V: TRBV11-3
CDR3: CASSKRDSSDEQFF

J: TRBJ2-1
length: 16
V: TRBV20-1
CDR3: CSARVGGGVLVGEQFF

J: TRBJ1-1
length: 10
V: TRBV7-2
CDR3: CASGRLGAFF

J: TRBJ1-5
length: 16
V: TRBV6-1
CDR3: CASSAPVRGGNQPQHF

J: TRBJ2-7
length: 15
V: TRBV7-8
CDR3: CASSRTRDRSYEQYF

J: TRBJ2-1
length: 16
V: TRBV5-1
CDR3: CASSFSSTPVGGEQFF

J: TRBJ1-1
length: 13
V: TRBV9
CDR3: CASSVGMNTEAFF

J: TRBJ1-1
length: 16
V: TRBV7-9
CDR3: CASSFRVGGRRTEAFF

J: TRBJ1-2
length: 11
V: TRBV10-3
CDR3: CAISESRGYTF

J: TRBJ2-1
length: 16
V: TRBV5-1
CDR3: CASSTVAGGQVNEQFF

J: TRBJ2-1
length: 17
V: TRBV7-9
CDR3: CASSPRGDRGLYNEQFF

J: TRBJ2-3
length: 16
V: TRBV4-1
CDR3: CASSQAIGGALDTQYF

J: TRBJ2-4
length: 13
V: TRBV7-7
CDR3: CASSFGTGDIQYF

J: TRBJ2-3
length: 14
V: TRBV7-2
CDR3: CASRGGTGPDTQYF

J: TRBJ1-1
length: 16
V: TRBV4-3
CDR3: CASSQDWTRSYTEAFF

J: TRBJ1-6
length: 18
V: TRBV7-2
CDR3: CASSRGKAEHEQGSPLHF

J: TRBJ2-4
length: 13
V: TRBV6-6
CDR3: CASSYGILNIQYF

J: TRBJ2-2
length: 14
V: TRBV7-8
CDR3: CASSAGTGFGELFF

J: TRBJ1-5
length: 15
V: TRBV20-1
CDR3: CSAPSGDIGYQPQHF

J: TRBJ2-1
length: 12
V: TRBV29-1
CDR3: CSVVSSYNEQFF

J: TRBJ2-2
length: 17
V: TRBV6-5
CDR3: CASSYPGLAGATGELFF

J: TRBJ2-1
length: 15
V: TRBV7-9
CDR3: CASSVQGPVYNEQFF

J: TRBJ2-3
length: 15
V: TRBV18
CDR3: CASSPQSPYTDTQYF

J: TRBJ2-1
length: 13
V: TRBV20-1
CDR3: CSASGLAGNEQFF

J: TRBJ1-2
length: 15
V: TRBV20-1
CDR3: CSAPSLPLANYGYTF

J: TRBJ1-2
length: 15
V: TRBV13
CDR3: CASSLDRARVSGYTF

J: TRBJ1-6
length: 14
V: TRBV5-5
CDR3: CASSLSDPWAPLHF

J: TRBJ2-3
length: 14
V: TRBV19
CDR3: CASSSGGPVDTQYF

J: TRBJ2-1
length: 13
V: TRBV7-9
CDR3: CASGSAGDNEQFF

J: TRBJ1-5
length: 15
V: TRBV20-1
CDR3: CSAQTGQGEYQPQHF

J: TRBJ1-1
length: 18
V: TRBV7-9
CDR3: CASSLALSVGRKNTEAFF

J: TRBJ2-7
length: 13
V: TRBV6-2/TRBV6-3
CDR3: CASSYSGSYEQYF

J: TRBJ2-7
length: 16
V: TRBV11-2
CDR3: CASSLGRTVSSYEQYF

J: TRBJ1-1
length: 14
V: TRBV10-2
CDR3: CASSSLGGRTEAFF

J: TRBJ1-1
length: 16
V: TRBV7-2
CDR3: CASSLGLSGAGTEAFF

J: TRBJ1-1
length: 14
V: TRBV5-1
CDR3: CASGDAGMNTEAFF

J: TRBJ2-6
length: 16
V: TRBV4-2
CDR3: CASSQEAGDGANVLTF

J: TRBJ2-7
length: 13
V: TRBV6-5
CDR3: CASSYYQGYEQYF

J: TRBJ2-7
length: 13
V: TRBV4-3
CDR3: CASSQDPPGKQYF